The subject of this entry is one T cell receptor beta chain. This may be a read error, as it is one base from a much larger clone. Researchers amplified the TCR beta CDR3 regions from RNA transcripts. Primed by the HTBI set, a first-round RT-PCR was run on the TCR CDR3. TCRdb reanalysed the multiplex PCR reads using MiXCR and keeps one entry per CDR3 protein. The profile shows hundreds of thousands of distinct CDR3 sequences, less than 45% of them singletons. The sample is drawn from a study of T cells in Graves' hyperthyroidism and ophthalmopathy. V lost 2 bases to trimming and J lost 9 bases, with 7 bases between them. CDR1 and CDR2 from the germline V gene are LNHNV and YYDKDF (reference sequence). This CDR3 spans 12 amino acids.

Sequencing was carried out using peripheral blood or thyroid tissue (not recorded which). The chain links TRBV15 to TRBJ2-2, with D maybe TRBD1 (5 bases). This receptor was identified in an adult man with Graves' disease, either hyperthyroidism or ophthalmopathy (not recorded which). The CDR3 DNA sequence: TGTGCCACCAGCAGACAGGGCTGGGAGCTGTTTTTT. Encoded protein: CATSRQGWELFF.